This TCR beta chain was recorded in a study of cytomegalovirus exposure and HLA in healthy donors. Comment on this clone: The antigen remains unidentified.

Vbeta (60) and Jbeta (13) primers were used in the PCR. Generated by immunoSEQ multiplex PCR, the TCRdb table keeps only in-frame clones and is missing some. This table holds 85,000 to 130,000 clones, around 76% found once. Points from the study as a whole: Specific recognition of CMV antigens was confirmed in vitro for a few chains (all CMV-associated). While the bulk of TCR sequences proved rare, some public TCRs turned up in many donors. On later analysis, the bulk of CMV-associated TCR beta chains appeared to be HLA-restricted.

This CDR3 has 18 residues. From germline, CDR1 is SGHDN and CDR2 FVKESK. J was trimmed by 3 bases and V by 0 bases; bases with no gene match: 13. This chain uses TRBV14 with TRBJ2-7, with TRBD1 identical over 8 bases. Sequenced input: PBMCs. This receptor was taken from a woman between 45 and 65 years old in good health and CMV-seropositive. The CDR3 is CASSQEASRGPVGYEQYF. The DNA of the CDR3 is TGTGCCAGCAGCCAAGAGGCTAGCAGGGGGCCTGTGGGCTACGAGCAGTACTTC.